The clone carrying this TCR beta chain appeared many times. Its antigen is not identified. This entry belongs to a study of vaccination effects on CD4 cells after COVID-19. Study summary: The researchers cultured some 1.9 million PBMC per well with about 10 IU/ml IL-2 and roughly 10 ug/ml peptides. Study observations and caveats: Clonal contraction was marked in infection- and vaccine-induced clones late after vaccination. From healthy vaccinees, only 1 of 255 vaccine-induced clones also reacted to common cold coronaviruses.

The repertoire was sequenced with immunoSEQ multiplex PCR; TCRdb's copy has only in-frame clones and lacks some. The sample has some 50,000 clones, approximately 65% seen once. Culture lasted roughly eleven days before CD4+ T cell isolation. Nucleocapsid antibodies stayed negative before and after vaccination, showing no earlier SARS-CoV-2 infection. This CDR3 spans 16 amino acids. Looked up from germline, CDR1 is MGHRA and CDR2 is YSYEKL. V was clipped by 4 bases and J by 6 bases, with 19 bases between them. The chain couples TRBV4-1 to TRBJ2-1, with a possible D match to TRBD2 (6 bases). The source is a human donor who received a COVID-19 vaccine. The source was CD4+ T cells from PBMCs cultured without peptide, collected before COVID-19 vaccination. For the CDR3, the DNA is TGCGCCAGCAGCCCCCCATTGGCGGGGACGACCAATGAGCAGTTCTTC. Protein: CASSPPLAGTTNEQFF.